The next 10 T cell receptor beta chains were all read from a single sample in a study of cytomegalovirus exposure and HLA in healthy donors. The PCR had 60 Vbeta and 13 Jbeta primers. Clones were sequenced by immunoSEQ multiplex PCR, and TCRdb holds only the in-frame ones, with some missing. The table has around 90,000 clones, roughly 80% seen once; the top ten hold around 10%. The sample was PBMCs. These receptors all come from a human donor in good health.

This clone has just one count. The CDR3 region is CASSFYTAGANVLTF. The CDR3, as DNA: TGTGCCAGCAGCTTTTACACCGCTGGGGCCAACGTCCTGACTTTC. The V gene is TRBV13, the J gene TRBJ2-6; no reliable D call. Germline CDR1 reads PRHDT; CDR2 reads FYEKMQ (reference sequence). Trimming removed 3 bases from V and 2 bases from J, with 8 bases in between. This CDR3 spans 15 amino acids.

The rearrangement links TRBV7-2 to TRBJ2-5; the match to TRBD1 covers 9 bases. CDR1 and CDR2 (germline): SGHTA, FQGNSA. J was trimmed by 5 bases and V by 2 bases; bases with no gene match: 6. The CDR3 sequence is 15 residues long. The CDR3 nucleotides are TGTGCCAGCAGCTTATTTACAGGGGGCCTGGAGACCCAGTACTTC. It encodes CASSLFTGGLETQYF.

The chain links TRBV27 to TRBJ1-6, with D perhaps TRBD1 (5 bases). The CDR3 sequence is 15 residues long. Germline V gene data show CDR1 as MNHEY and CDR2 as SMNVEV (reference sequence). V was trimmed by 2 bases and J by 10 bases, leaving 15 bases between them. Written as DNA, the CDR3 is TGTGCCAGCAGTTTACTGGGGGGGAGGCTCTCACCCCTCCACTTT. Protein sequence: CASSLLGGRLSPLHF.

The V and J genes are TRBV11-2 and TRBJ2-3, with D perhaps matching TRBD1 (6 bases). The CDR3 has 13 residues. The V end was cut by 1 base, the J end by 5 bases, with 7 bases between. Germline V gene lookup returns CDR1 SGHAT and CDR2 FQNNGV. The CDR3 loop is CASSLGRGDTQYF. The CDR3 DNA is TGTGCCAGCAGCTTAGGCAGGGGAGATACGCAGTATTTT. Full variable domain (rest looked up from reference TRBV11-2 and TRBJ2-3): EAGVAQSPRYKIIEKRQSVAFWCNPISGHATLYWYQQILGQGPKLLIQFQNNGVVDDSQLPKDRFSAERLKGVDSTLKIQPAKLEDSAVYLCASSLGRGDTQYFGPGTRLTVL.

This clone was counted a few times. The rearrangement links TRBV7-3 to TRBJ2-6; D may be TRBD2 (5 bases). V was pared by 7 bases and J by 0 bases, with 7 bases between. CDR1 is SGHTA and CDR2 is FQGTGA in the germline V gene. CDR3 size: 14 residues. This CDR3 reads CASKGSSGANVLTF. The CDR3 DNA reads TGTGCCAGCAAAGGGAGCTCTGGGGCCAACGTCCTGACTTTC.

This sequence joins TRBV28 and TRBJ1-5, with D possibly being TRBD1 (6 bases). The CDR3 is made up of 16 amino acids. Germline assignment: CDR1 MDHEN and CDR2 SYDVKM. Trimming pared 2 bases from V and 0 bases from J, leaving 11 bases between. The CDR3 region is CASSLRTVYSNQPQHF. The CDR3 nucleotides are TGTGCCAGCAGTTTACGGACAGTTTATAGCAATCAGCCCCAGCATTTT.

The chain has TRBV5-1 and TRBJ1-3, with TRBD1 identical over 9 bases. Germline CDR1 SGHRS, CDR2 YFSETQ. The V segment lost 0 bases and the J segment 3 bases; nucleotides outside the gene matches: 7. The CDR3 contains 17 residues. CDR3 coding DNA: TGCGCCAGCAGCTTGGGGAAGACAGGGGGATATGGAAACACCATATATTTT. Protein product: CASSLGKTGGYGNTIYF.

As DNA, the CDR3 is TGTGCCAGCGCGGGGGGGCAAGAGACCCAGTACTTC. Amino acid sequence: CASAGGQETQYF. The J gene is TRBJ2-5, the V gene TRBV21-1; the D call of TRBD2 is as the table states it, not checked on the DNA. TRBV21-1 counts as a pseudogene. The CDR3 totals 12 residues.

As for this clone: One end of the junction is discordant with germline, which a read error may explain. CDR3 sequence: CASSLSGQGINQPQHF. As DNA, the CDR3 is TGTGCTAGCAGCTTATCTGGACAGGGGATTAATCAGCCCCAGCATTTT. The chain links TRBV7-7 to TRBJ1-5, with 9 bases that match TRBD1. Germline loops: CDR1 SSHAT, CDR2 FNYEAQ (reference sequence). CDR3 length equals 16 residues.

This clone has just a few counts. CDR3 DNA: TGTGCCAGCAGGCCTACAGGGATGGGCTACGAGCAGTACTTC. It yields the protein CASRPTGMGYEQYF. The chain recombines TRBV13 with TRBJ2-7; D is perhaps TRBD1 (6 bases). V shed 6 bases and J shed 3 bases, with 15 bases lying between them. The germline V gene encodes CDR1 PRHDT and CDR2 FYEKMQ (reference sequence). This CDR3 is 14 amino acids long.